The rows below give T cell receptor beta chains drawn from one sample of a study of blood T cell repertoires in COVID-19. The protocol was immunoSEQ multiplex PCR, while the TCRdb copy is restricted to in-frame clones and leaves out a portion. The sample consists of over 200,000 clones, around 86% of them appearing once. The sequenced sample was peripheral blood. All receptors come from a woman in her twenties or thirties who had recovered from COVID-19. CDR3s include the opening cysteine and the closing phenylalanine or tryptophan. D genes are given only for firm matches. Rows may omit the clone size; those that give it use once, few, many or a size class.

V,J,D,size,DNA,CDR3
TRBV7-6,TRBJ2-1,TRBD2,NA,TGTGCCAGCAGCTTAGTAGCGGGGGGATCTTGGAATGAGCAGTTCTTC,CASSLVAGGSWNEQFF
TRBV7-3,TRBJ1-2,TRBD1,few,TGTGCCAGCAGCTTAATAGGGACAGGGGGAAATGGCTACACCTTC,CASSLIGTGGNGYTF
TRBV7-9,TRBJ1-2,NA,NA,TGTGCCAGCAGCAAACCGGCAGGGAATGGCTACACCTTC,CASSKPAGNGYTF
TRBV12-3/TRBV12-4,TRBJ2-7,NA,NA,TGTGCCAGCAGCTGGCTCGACGAGCAGTACTTC,CASSWLDEQYF
TRBV11-2,TRBJ2-3,NA,NA,TGTGCCAGCAGCTCGGAGAACGGTTTAGATACGCAGTATTTT,CASSSENGLDTQYF
TRBV5-1,TRBJ1-3,NA,NA,TGCGCCAGCACAGCGAGCTCTGGAAACACCATATATTTT,CASTASSGNTIYF
TRBV5-1,TRBJ1-4,TRBD1,NA,TGCGCCAGCAGCTTAGGGACAGGGTCTGAAAAACTGTTTTTT,CASSLGTGSEKLFF
TRBV12-5,TRBJ2-1,TRBD2,NA,TGTGCTAGTGGTTTGTGGCTAGCGGAACCGAATGAGCAGTTCTTC,CASGLWLAEPNEQFF
TRBV12-3/TRBV12-4,TRBJ2-3,NA,NA,TGTGCCAGCGGGGTCCTGGCGGGTGATACGCAGTATTTT,CASGVLAGDTQYF
TRBV10-3,TRBJ1-6,NA,once,TGTGCCATCAGTGAGTCCCAGAATTCACCCCTCCACTTT,CAISESQNSPLHF
TRBV2,TRBJ2-5,TRBD1,NA,TGTGCCAGCAGCGCCGGGACAGGGGGCAAAGAGACCCAGTACTTC,CASSAGTGGKETQYF
TRBV6-2/TRBV6-3,TRBJ2-1,TRBD1,NA,TGTGCCAGCAGGCCTACAGGGGTCAATGAGCAGTTCTTC,CASRPTGVNEQFF
TRBV9,TRBJ1-1,NA,NA,TGTGCCAGCAGCGGCCGGGGAGGGGAGCTTCTGAACACTGAAGCTTTCTTT,CASSGRGGELLNTEAFF
TRBV2,TRBJ2-5,NA,NA,TGTGCCAGCAGTAGGGACAACACCCAAGGAGAGACCCAGTACTTC,CASSRDNTQGETQYF
TRBV29-1,TRBJ1-1,NA,NA,TGCACGGACCAACAGGGCTACACTGAAGCTTTCTTT,CTDQQGYTEAFF
TRBV19,TRBJ1-2,TRBD1,NA,TGTGCCAGTAGTAGAGGGAGACAGGGAGGTGGCTACACCTTC,CASSRGRQGGGYTF
TRBV11-2,TRBJ1-5,NA,NA,TGTGCCAGCAGCCTATCAACGGGACAGCCCCAGCATTTT,CASSLSTGQPQHF
TRBV19,TRBJ1-4,NA,NA,TGTGCCAGTAGGAAGGACAGTTATGAAAAACTGTTTTTT,CASRKDSYEKLFF
TRBV18,TRBJ2-5,TRBD1,NA,TGTGCCAGCTCATCCTACAGGGGCGCCCTGGAGACCCAGTACTTC,CASSSYRGALETQYF
TRBV27,TRBJ2-7,TRBD1,NA,TGTGCCAGCAGGACAGGGCTGTGGGAGCAGTACTTC,CASRTGLWEQYF